This TCR beta chain is drawn from a study of post-analysis software for immune sequencing data. Background on the study: Some patients lacked subtype; others had relapsing-remitting, secondary progressive or progressive-relapsing disease. General study points: Patients had higher frequencies than controls of roughly five TRBV segments, including TRBV5-6, TRBV5-1 and TRBV20-1. Pronounced co-clustering by F measure was evident among identically batched samples.

In regard to this clonotype: The antigen is unknown.

CDR1 SEHNR and CDR2 FQNEAQ come from the germline V gene (reference sequence). The ends were cut back, 7 bases at V and 2 bases at J, with 15 bases in the middle. The CDR3 sequence is 15 residues long. TCR beta cDNA libraries included unique molecular identifiers. TCRdb processed the PCR reads anew with MiXCR; each CDR3 protein has one entry. The sample consists of 750,000 to 900,000 distinct CDR3 sequences, 46% of them appearing once. The specimen was blood. This receptor was taken from a girl under 18 with multiple sclerosis. The chain employs TRBV7-9 and TRBJ2-1; D gene uncertain. The CDR3 region is CASTGSGSAYNEQFF. The CDR3 region has the DNA TGTGCCAGCACCGGGTCGGGCAGCGCCTACAATGAGCAGTTCTTC.